Reported below is one T cell receptor (beta chain). This sample is drawn from a study of siplizumab effects on memory and regulatory T cells. The germline V gene encodes CDR1 SGHDT and CDR2 YYEEEE. The CDR3 runs 13 residues. Deletions cut 6 bases from V and 6 bases from J, with 13 bases between. The repertoire was sequenced with immunoSEQ multiplex PCR; TCRdb's copy has only in-frame clones and lacks some. In the table there are around 77,000 clones, 91% of which are singletons. The source of this sequence is a human donor in good health. The sample comprised CD8+ T cells sorted from blood. V gene TRBV5-6 combines with J gene TRBJ1-5; D not resolved. The CDR3 coding sequence is TGTGCCAGCAACAATCTCTACGGTCAGCCCCAGCATTTT. It is translated as CASNNLYGQPQHF.